Included here is one T cell receptor beta chain sequence, with context. As handled by the study authors: Amplifying reference gene primers gave estimates of nucleated cell counts. Method: immunoSEQ multiplex PCR; TCRdb's copy keeps in-frame clones and lacks some. V and J calls plus clone size are reproduced from that table; the DNA served to infer D and trimming. There are 150,000 to 200,000 clones in the sample; around 87% occur only once, and roughly an eighth lies in the top ten. This sample is part of a study of blood T cell repertoires in COVID-19. On the study more broadly: The study drew acute and convalescent COVID-19 samples from the United States, Italy and Spain.

With 4 bases clipped from V and 3 bases from J, the junction kept 8 bases outside the gene matches. CDR1 is LGHNA and CDR2 is YNFKEQ in the germline V gene. CDR3 length: 15 amino acids. The specimen sequenced was peripheral blood. The TCR was taken from a woman in her 70s with COVID-19, enrolled during active disease. The chain recombines TRBV4-2 with TRBJ1-1, with TRBD1 identical over 7 bases. The CDR3 DNA reads TGTGCCAGCAGCCCCCGACAGGGATTCGACACTGAAGCTTTCTTT. This sequence encodes CASSPRQGFDTEAFF.